The next 21 T cell receptor beta chains were all read from a single sample in a study of blood T cell repertoires in COVID-19. Produced via immunoSEQ multiplex PCR; TCRdb's table is partial and in-frame only. The table lists around 150,000 clones, approximately 80% of them singletons. The specimen sequenced was peripheral blood. The origin of the receptors is an elderly woman with active or convalescent COVID-19.

The chain joins TRBV5-5 to TRBJ2-5; 7 bases match TRBD2. The CDR3 is made up of 16 amino acids. CDR1 and CDR2 from the germline V gene are SGHKS and YYEKEE (reference sequence). Losses at the gene ends were 1 base for V and 1 base for J; bases not matched to a gene: 7. The DNA for the CDR3 is TGTGCCAGCAGCTTGATGGTGGGGGGGAGCCAAGAGACCCAGTACTTC. Amino acid sequence: CASSLMVGGSQETQYF.

This clone was found once. The chain couples TRBV6-6 to TRBJ2-7, with 10 bases aligning to TRBD2. This CDR3 is 14 amino acids long. The trim removed 2 bases at V and 4 bases at J, leaving 2 bases unmatched. CDR1 and CDR2 (germline): MNHNY, SVGAGI (reference sequence). In nucleotides, the CDR3 is TGTGCCAGCAGTTACGGGACTAGCGAGTACGAGCAGTACTTC. Its protein product is CASSYGTSEYEQYF.

This clone was seen ten or more times. A junction boundary mismatches the germline segment, possibly from a read error. This chain joins TRBV18 and TRBJ1-6, with D unresolved. Germline-derived CDR1 and CDR2 are KGHSH and LQKENI. This CDR3 is built from 14 residues. CDR3 amino acids: CASSPSSDNSPLHF. CDR3 sequence (DNA): TGTGCCAGCTCACCCTCCTCCGATAATTCACCCCTCCACTTT.

This clone was seen a single time. The chain combines TRBV2 with TRBJ2-5, with D tentatively TRBD1 (8 bases). This CDR3 spans 16 amino acids. Germline loops: CDR1 SNHLY, CDR2 FYNNEI. Trimming pared 6 bases from V and 1 base from J, leaving 18 bases between. The CDR3 sequence: CASRTPGGTGQETQYF. As DNA, the CDR3 is TGTGCCAGCAGAACCCCCGGGGGGACAGGCCAAGAGACCCAGTACTTC.

The rearrangement links TRBV3-1 (or the pseudogene TRBV3-2) to TRBJ1-4, with 8 nucleotides matching TRBD1. This CDR3 region has 18 residues. Trimming cost V 0 bases and J 4 bases; bases outside gene matches: 10. CDR1 LGHDT and CDR2 YNNKEL come from the germline V gene (reference sequence). The CDR3 protein is CASSQDRPPGQVNEKLFF. The CDR3 DNA sequence: TGTGCCAGCAGCCAAGATCGGCCTCCGGGACAGGTTAATGAAAAACTGTTTTTT.

The chain links TRBV29-1 to TRBJ1-6, with D maybe TRBD1 (6 bases). This CDR3 comprises 13 residues. The V gene's germline CDR1 is SQVTM and CDR2 ANQGSEA. Trimming removed 6 bases at V and 7 bases at J, with 13 bases between. The CDR3 DNA follows: TGCAGCGTGACGATTACAGGGAATTCACCCCTCCACTTT. It specifies CSVTITGNSPLHF.

The V call is TRBV25-1, the J call TRBJ2-7; 7 nucleotides match TRBD1. The CDR3 extends over 18 amino acids. The germline gives CDR1 MGHDK, CDR2 SYGVNS. V lost 1 base and J lost 0; bases outside the gene matches: 12. This CDR3 reads CASSEWVKTDRISYEQYF. The DNA for the CDR3 is TGTGCCAGCAGTGAATGGGTCAAAACGGACAGGATCTCCTACGAGCAGTACTTC.

The chain combines TRBV29-1 with TRBJ2-7, with TRBD1 matching over 10 bases. Germline V gene lookup returns CDR1 SQVTM and CDR2 ANQGSEA. The CDR3 runs 13 residues. Trimming at V came to 6 bases and at J to 0 bases, leaving 2 bases not matched to a gene. DNA of the CDR3: TGCAGCGTCTGGACAGGGGGCTCCTACGAGCAGTACTTC. It translates to CSVWTGGSYEQYF.

The chain is built from TRBV5-1 and TRBJ1-2; no reliable D call. CDR3 length: 17 residues. Germline assignment: CDR1 SGHRS and CDR2 YFSETQ. V was pared by 1 base and J by 0 bases, with 16 bases between. This CDR3 is CASSLPGGGRANYGYTF. In DNA form, the CDR3 reads TGCGCCAGCAGCTTGCCCGGTGGAGGCCGAGCTAACTATGGCTACACCTTC. The full variable domain, in which reference TRBV5-1 and TRBJ1-2 provide the parts outside the CDR3, is KAGVTQTPRYLIKTRGQQVTLSCSPISGHRSVSWYQQTPGQGLQFLFEYFSETQRNKGNFPGRFSGRQFSNSRSEMNVSTLELGDSALYLCASSLPGGGRANYGYTFGSGTRLTVV.

The chain employs TRBV12-3 or TRBV12-4 and TRBJ1-1; D may be TRBD1 (6 bases). The CDR3 loop spans 13 amino acids. V lost 5 bases to trimming and J lost 0 bases, with 7 bases between them. CDR3 sequence reads: CASSTGMNTEAFF. CDR3 nucleotides: TGTGCCAGCAGTACAGGGATGAACACTGAAGCTTTCTTT.

A few counts support this clone. V usage is TRBV9 and J usage is TRBJ2-5; D possibly corresponds to TRBD1 (6 bases). Germline V gene data show CDR1 as SGDLS and CDR2 as YYNGEE. The V end was cut by 4 bases, the J end by 1 base, with 14 bases between. The CDR3 is 15 residues long. In nucleotides, the CDR3 is TGTGCCAGCAGCTCCTCGGACAGAACCCAAGAGACCCAGTACTTC. Its protein is CASSSSDRTQETQYF.

This chain links TRBV27 with TRBJ2-5; 8 bases agree with TRBD1. Germline values: CDR1 MNHEY, CDR2 SMNVEV (reference sequence). CDR3 length: 16 residues. V was clipped by 8 bases and J by 0 bases; unmatched bases: 11. CDR3: CASYPTGGIYQETQYF. The CDR3 DNA is TGTGCCAGCTACCCTACAGGGGGGATATACCAAGAGACCCAGTACTTC.

The V and J genes are TRBV15 and TRBJ1-5, with 7 bases aligning to TRBD1. From germline, CDR1 is LNHNV and CDR2 YYDKDF (reference sequence). V dropped 1 base and J dropped 5; count of bases not matched to a gene: 5. There are 15 residues in the CDR3. In nucleotides, the CDR3 is TGTGCCACCAGCAGAGTAGGGACAGAACATCAGCCCCAGCATTTT. Protein product: CATSRVGTEHQPQHF.

The gene calls are TRBV10-1 and TRBJ1-5; 11 bases are shared with TRBD1. V lost 8 bases and J lost 0; bases outside the gene matches: 15. Germline assignment: CDR1 WNHNN and CDR2 SYGVQD (reference sequence). This CDR3 comprises 19 residues. The DNA of the CDR3 is TGCGCCAGCGGGGCCGGGACAGGGGGATCAAGATATAGCAATCAGCCCCAGCATTTT. Its protein product is CASGAGTGGSRYSNQPQHF.

This clone was seen ten or more times. This chain links TRBV2 with TRBJ2-7, with 10 bases aligning to TRBD2. The V gene's germline CDR1 is SNHLY and CDR2 FYNNEI. Trimming took 6 bases from V and 2 from J; bases not matched to a gene: 13. The CDR3 runs 17 residues. The DNA of the CDR3 is TGTGCCAGCAGCGGACTAGCGGAAACTCCAAACGCCTACGAGCAGTACTTC. Translating gives CASSGLAETPNAYEQYF.

The chain combines TRBV2 with TRBJ1-2; 8 bases align to TRBD1. The CDR3 is 15 residues long. CDR1 SNHLY and CDR2 FYNNEI come from the germline V gene. The trim removed 6 bases at V and 7 bases at J, leaving 13 bases unmatched. In nucleotides, the CDR3 is TGTGCCAGCAGCAATCGACAGGGGCATGGAAGTGGCTACACCTTC. Encoded protein: CASSNRQGHGSGYTF.

The chain joins TRBV27 to TRBJ2-1, with 8 nucleotides matching TRBD2. Germline assignment: CDR1 MNHEY and CDR2 SMNVEV (reference sequence). V gave up 7 bases and J gave up 10 bases; unmatched junction bases: 9. This CDR3 region has 13 residues. The CDR3 loop reads CASTESGGREQFF. CDR3 bases: TGTGCCAGCACCGAATCGGGGGGGCGAGAGCAGTTCTTC.

This chain connects TRBV14 to TRBJ1-4, with TRBD1 matching 9 bases. This CDR3 is 16 amino acids long. Germline V gene lookup returns CDR1 SGHDN and CDR2 FVKESK. V dropped 3 bases and J dropped 4; count of bases not matched to a gene: 6. The CDR3, as DNA: TGTGCCAGCAGCCAGCTAAAGGACAGGGGTAATGAAAAACTGTTTTTT. Translated, it gives CASSQLKDRGNEKLFF.

The CDR3 region is CASSQVPPGSYGYTF. CDR3 coding DNA: TGCGCCAGCAGCCAAGTCCCCCCGGGGAGCTATGGCTACACCTTC. The gene calls are TRBV4-3 and TRBJ1-2; unclear D gene. V was trimmed by 1 base and J by 4 bases, leaving 13 bases between them. The germline V gene has CDR1 LGHNA and CDR2 YSLEER. CDR3 size: 15 residues.

This sequence joins TRBV5-4 and TRBJ2-3, with 11 bases aligning to TRBD1. Germline V CDR1 and CDR2: SGHNT, YYREEE (reference sequence). The CDR3 consists of 18 residues. V shed 5 bases and J 6 bases; nucleotides not matched to a gene: 17. The CDR3 is CASRPDLRDRGAVDTQYF. The CDR3 coding sequence is TGTGCCAGCAGACCAGATCTCCGGGACAGGGGGGCGGTGGATACGCAGTATTTT.

CDR3 residues: CASSKDRVVDTIYF. The CDR3 DNA sequence: TGTGCCAGCAGTAAGGACAGGGTTGTAGACACCATATATTTT. The chain couples TRBV28 to TRBJ1-3, with 8 nucleotides matching TRBD1. CDR1 and CDR2 from the germline V gene are MDHEN and SYDVKM. CDR3 length: 14 amino acids. The V segment lost 5 bases and the J segment 8 bases; nucleotides outside the gene matches: 8.